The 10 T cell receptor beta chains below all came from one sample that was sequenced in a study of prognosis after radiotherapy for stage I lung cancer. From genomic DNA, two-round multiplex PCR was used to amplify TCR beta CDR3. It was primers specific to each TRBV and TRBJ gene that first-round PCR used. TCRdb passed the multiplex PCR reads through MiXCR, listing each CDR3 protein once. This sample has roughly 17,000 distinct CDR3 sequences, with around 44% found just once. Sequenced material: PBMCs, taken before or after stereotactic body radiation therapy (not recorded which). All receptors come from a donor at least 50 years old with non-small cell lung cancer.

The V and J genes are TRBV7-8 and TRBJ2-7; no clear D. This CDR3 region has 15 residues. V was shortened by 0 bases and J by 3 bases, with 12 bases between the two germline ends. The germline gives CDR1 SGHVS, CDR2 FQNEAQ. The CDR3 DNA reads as TGTGCCAGCAGCTTAGCCCTGGCACCCAGCTACGAGCAGTACTTC. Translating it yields CASSLALAPSYEQYF.

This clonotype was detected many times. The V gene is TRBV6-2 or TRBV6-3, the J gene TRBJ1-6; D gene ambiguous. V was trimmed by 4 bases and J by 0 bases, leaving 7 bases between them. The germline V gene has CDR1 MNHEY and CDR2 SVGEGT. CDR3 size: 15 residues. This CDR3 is CASSLRNSYNSPLHF. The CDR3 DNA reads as TGTGCCAGCAGTTTAAGAAACTCCTATAATTCACCCCTCCACTTT.

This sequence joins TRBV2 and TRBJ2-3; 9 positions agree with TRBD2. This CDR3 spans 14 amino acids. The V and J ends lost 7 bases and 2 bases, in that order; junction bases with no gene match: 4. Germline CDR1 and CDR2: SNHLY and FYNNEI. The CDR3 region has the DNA TGTGCCAGCACCGGACTAGCGTACACAGATACGCAGTATTTT. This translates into CASTGLAYTDTQYF.

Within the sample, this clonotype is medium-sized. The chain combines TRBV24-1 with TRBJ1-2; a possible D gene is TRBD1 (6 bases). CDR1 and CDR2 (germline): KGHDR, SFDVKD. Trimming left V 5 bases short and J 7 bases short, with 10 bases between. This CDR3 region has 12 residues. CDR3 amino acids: CATSGQDGGYTF. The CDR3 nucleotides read TGTGCCACCAGTGGACAGGACGGTGGCTACACCTTC.

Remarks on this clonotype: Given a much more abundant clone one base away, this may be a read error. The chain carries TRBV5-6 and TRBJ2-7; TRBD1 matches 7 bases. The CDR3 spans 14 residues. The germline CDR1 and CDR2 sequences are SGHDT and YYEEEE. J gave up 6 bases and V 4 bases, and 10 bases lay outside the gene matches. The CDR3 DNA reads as TGTGCCAGCAGCGCCGGGACAGTGGAACGCGAGCAGTACTTC. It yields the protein CASSAGTVEREQYF.

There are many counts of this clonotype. The CDR3 region is CASSEVPDTPPAFF. Written as DNA, the CDR3 is TGTGCCAGCAGTGAAGTTCCAGACACTCCCCCCGCTTTCTTT. The genes are TRBV6-1 and TRBJ1-1, with D unclear. This CDR3 comprises 14 residues. The V end lost 1 base, the J end lost 11 bases, and 17 bases lay between the germline ends. Germline V gives CDR1 MNHNS, CDR2 SASEGT.

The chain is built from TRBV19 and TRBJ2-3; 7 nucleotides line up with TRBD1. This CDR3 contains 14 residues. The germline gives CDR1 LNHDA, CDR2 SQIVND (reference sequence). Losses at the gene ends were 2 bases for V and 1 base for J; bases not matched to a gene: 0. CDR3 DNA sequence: TGTGCCAGTAGTATACAGGGGGGCACAGATACGCAGTATTTT. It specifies CASSIQGGTDTQYF. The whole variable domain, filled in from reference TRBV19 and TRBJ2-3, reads DGGITQSPKYLFRKEGQNVTLSCEQNLNHDAMYWYRQDPGQGLRLIYYSQIVNDFQKGDIAEGYSVSREKKESFPLTVTSAQKNPTAFYLCASSIQGGTDTQYFGPGTRLTVL.

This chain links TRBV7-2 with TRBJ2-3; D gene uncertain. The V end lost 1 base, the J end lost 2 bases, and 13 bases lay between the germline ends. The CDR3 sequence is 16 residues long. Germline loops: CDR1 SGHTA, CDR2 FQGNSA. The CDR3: CASSLGGGYPTDTQYF. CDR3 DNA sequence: TGTGCCAGCAGCTTAGGAGGCGGATACCCCACAGATACGCAGTATTTT. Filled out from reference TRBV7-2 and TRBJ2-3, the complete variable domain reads GAGVSQSPSNKVTEKGKDVELRCDPISGHTALYWYRQSLGQGLEFLIYFQGNSAPDKSGLPSDRFSAERTGGSVSTLTIQRTQQEDSAVYLCASSLGGGYPTDTQYFGPGTRLTVL.

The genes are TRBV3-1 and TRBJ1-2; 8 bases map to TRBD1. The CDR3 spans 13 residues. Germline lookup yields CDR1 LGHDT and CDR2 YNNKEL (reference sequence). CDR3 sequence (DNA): TGTTCCGGCAGCCAAGGGACAGGCTATGGCTACACCTTC. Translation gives CSGSQGTGYGYTF.

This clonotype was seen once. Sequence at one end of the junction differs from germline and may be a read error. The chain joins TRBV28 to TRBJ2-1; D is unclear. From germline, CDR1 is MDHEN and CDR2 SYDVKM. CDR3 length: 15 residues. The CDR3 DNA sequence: TGTACCAGCAATCCCCAGCGTGGCCCCTACAATGAGCAGTTCTTC. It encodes CTSNPQRGPYNEQFF.